This T cell receptor beta chain appears in the sequencing data of a study of vaccination effects on CD4 cells after COVID-19. V was shortened by 8 bases and J by 0 bases, with 11 bases between the two germline ends. CDR1 MNHNY and CDR2 SVGAGI come from the germline V gene (reference sequence). The CDR3 has 15 amino acids. Sequencing used immunoSEQ multiplex PCR; TCRdb keeps in-frame clones, though not all of them. Of some 19,000 clones listed, under 85% are singletons. Findings and caveats of the study: The vaccine-induced clones of healthy vaccinees included only 1 of 255 that cross-reacted with common cold coronaviruses. Late post-vaccination samples showed marked contraction of infection- and vaccine-induced clones.

With regard to this clone: Its antigen is not identified.

Expansion of antigen-specific CD4+ T cells with viral peptide pools was carried out by the ViraFEST assay before sequencing. It was after approximately 11 days of culture that CD4+ T cells were isolated. No vaccinee had earlier SARS-CoV-2 infection, and nucleocapsid antibodies were negative. For each well, some 1.9 million PBMC were cultured with about 10 IU/ml IL-2 and about 9.1 ug/ml peptides. A half-volume exchange with IL-2 medium occurred on days 3 and 7. Material: CD4+ T cells from PBMCs cultured with HCoV-NL63 spike peptides, obtained before COVID-19 vaccination. The genes are TRBV6-6 and TRBJ2-6; no reliable D call. This sequence was found in a human donor who received a COVID-19 vaccine. CDR3 sequence reads: CASSRTDSGANVLTF. The CDR3 DNA reads TGTGCCAGCTCGAGAACGGACTCTGGGGCCAACGTCCTGACTTTC.